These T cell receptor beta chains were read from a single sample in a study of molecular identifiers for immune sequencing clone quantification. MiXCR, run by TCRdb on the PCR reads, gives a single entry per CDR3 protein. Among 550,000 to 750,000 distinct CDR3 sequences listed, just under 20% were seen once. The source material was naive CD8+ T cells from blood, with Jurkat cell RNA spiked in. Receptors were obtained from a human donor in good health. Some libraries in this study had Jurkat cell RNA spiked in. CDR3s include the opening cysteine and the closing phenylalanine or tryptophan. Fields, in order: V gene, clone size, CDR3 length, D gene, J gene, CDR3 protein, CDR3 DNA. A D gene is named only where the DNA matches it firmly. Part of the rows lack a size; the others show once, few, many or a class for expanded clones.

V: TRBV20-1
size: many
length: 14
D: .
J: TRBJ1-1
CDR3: CSASGPAIRTEAFF
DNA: TGCAGTGCTAGTGGTCCTGCTATCCGGACTGAAGCTTTCTTT

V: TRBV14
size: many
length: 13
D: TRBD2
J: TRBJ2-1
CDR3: CASRERGNNEQFF
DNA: TGTGCCAGCAGGGAGCGGGGAAACAATGAGCAGTTCTTC

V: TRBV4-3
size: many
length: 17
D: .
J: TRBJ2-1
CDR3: CASSQDRHGGPYNEQFF
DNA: TGCGCCAGCAGCCAAGATCGTCACGGCGGGCCCTACAATGAGCAGTTCTTC

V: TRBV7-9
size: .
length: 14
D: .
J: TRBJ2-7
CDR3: CACSLAWDFYEQYF
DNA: TGTGCCTGCAGCTTAGCCTGGGATTTCTACGAGCAGTACTTC

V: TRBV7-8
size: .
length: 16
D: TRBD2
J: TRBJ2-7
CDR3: CASSLGGSGGRYEQYF
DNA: TGTGCCAGCAGCTTAGGTGGCAGCGGGGGGAGGTACGAGCAGTACTTC

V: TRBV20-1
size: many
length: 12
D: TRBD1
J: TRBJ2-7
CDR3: CSATTGGYEQYF
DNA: TGCAGTGCCACGACAGGGGGCTACGAGCAGTACTTC

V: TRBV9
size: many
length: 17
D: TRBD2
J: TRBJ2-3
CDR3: CASSYGRGIPGADTQYF
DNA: TGTGCCAGCAGCTACGGGAGGGGGATCCCTGGCGCAGATACGCAGTATTTT

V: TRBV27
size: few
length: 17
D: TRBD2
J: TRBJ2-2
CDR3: CASSAFGLAGESGELFF
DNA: TGTGCCAGCAGTGCCTTTGGACTAGCGGGAGAGAGCGGGGAGCTGTTTTTT

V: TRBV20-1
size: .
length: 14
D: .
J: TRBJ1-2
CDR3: CSAVSTRFVDGYTF
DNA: TGCAGTGCCGTATCGACAAGGTTCGTGGATGGCTACACCTTC

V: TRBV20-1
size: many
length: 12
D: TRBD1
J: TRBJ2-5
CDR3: CSATTGGETQYF
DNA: TGCAGTGCTACAACAGGGGGTGAGACCCAGTACTTC

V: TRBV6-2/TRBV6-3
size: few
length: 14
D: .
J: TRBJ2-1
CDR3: CASGLASSYNEQFF
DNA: TGTGCCAGCGGTTTAGCTAGCTCCTACAATGAGCAGTTCTTC

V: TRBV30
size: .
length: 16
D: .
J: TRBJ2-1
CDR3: CAAGVGEVRVAAEQFF
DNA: TGTGCCGCTGGAGTTGGAGAAGTAAGGGTGGCCGCTGAGCAGTTCTTC

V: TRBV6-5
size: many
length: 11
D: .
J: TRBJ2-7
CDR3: CASSSWDEQYF
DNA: TGTGCCAGCAGCTCTTGGGACGAGCAGTACTTC

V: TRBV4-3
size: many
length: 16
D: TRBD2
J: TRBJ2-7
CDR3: CASSQDSSGGAYEQYF
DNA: TGCGCCAGCAGCCAAGATTCGAGCGGGGGAGCCTACGAGCAGTACTTC

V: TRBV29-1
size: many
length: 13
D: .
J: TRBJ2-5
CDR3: CSVYGAWEETQYF
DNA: TGCAGCGTCTATGGGGCTTGGGAGGAGACCCAGTACTTC

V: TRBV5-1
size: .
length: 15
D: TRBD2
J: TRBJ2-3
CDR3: CASSFTTGGSDTQYF
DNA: TGCGCCAGCAGCTTTACAACGGGAGGTAGTGATACGCAGTATTTT

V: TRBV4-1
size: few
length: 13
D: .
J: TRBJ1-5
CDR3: CASSRDMRQPQHF
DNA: TGCGCCAGCAGCCGAGATATGAGGCAGCCCCAGCATTTT

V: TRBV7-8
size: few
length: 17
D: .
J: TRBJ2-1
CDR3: CASSLAGGPSSYNEQFF
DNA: TGTGCCAGCAGCTTAGCGGGGGGGCCATCATCCTACAATGAGCAGTTCTTC

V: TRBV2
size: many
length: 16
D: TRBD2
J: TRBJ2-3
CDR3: CASTFSAASGTDTQYF
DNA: TGTGCCAGCACCTTCTCCGCGGCTAGCGGAACAGATACGCAGTATTTT

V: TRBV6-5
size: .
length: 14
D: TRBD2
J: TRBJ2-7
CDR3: CASSYSGARDEQYF
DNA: TGTGCCAGCAGTTACAGCGGGGCCAGGGACGAGCAGTACTTC

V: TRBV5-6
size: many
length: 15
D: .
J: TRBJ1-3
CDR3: CASSLGQFSGNTIYF
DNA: TGTGCCAGCAGCCTTGGACAGTTCTCTGGAAACACCATATATTTT

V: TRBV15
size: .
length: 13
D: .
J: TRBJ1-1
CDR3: CATSLQTNTEAFF
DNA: TGTGCCACCAGCCTACAGACTAACACTGAAGCTTTCTTT

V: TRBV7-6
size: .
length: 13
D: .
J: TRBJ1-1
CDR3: CASSIEAGTEASF
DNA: TGTGCCAGCAGCATAGAGGCGGGCACTGAAGCTTCCTTT

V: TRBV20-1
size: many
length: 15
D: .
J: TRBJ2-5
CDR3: CSATPDYLKKETQYF
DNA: TGCAGTGCTACTCCCGACTACCTAAAGAAAGAGACCCAGTACTTC

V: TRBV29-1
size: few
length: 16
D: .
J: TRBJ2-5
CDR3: CSVEDDRGAFTETQYF
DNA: TGCAGCGTTGAAGACGACCGGGGGGCCTTTACGGAGACCCAGTACTTC